This paragraph reports one T cell receptor (beta chain). Its antigen remains unidentified. The data originate from a study of T cells in localized non-small cell lung cancer. Study findings and constraints: The study linked higher blood T cell density to longer overall survival. Clonality peaked in uninvolved adjacent lung rather than tumor. Appearance in adjacent lung was seen for a median around 60 of the top 100 tumor clones.

Germline-derived CDR1 and CDR2 are MNHGY and SAAAGT. V was pared by 0 bases and J by 4 bases, with 3 bases between. The CDR3 covers 12 residues. Method: immunoSEQ multiplex PCR; TCRdb's copy keeps in-frame clones and lacks some. The data contain approximately 3,000 clones, about 24% of them seen just once; the ten biggest clones take up roughly 12%. The origin of this receptor is a male donor at least 60 years old with stage II lung adenocarcinoma. This specimen consisted of lung tumor tissue, obtained before any cancer treatment. The chain combines TRBV6-8 with TRBJ2-5; no clear D. The CDR3 sequence: CASSYSGETQYF. The CDR3 DNA reads TGTGCCAGCAGTTACTCGGGAGAGACCCAGTACTTC.